The rows below give T cell receptor beta chains drawn from one sample of a study of OX40 agonist ivuxolimab in advanced cancers. Assay used: immunoSEQ multiplex PCR; TCRdb lists only in-frame clones, some missing. The profile shows 55,000 to 70,000 clones, about four fifths of them singletons. Sequenced material: CD4+ or CD8+ T cells sorted from blood, taken in a trial of the OX40 agonist ivuxolimab. The receptor source for this set is an adult with an advanced solid tumor such as melanoma, head and neck, liver or kidney cancer. CDR3s include the opening cysteine and the closing phenylalanine or tryptophan. The D gene is left open where the match is weak. The size entry is marked missing in some rows and otherwise reads once, few, many or a size class.

J,size,D,V,DNA,CDR3
TRBJ2-3,.,TRBD2,TRBV7-8,TGTGCCAGCAGCTTAGCTACCCTAGCGGGAGCGAAAGATACGCAGTATTTT,CASSLATLAGAKDTQYF
TRBJ2-7,.,TRBD1,TRBV4-2,TGTGCCAGCAGCCAAGTAGGGGACAGACGCTCCTACGAGCAGTACTTC,CASSQVGDRRSYEQYF
TRBJ1-2,.,.,TRBV25-1,TGTGCCAGCAGTTCCTCGGGCGCGGGGGCACGTTATGGCTACACCTTC,CASSSSGAGARYGYTF
TRBJ2-7,once,.,TRBV7-2,TGTGCCAGCAGCCAAGATTTTGACGGAAACTACGAGCAGTACTTC,CASSQDFDGNYEQYF
TRBJ2-5,.,TRBD1,TRBV28,TGTGCCAGCAGTTTGCGTCGACGGACAGGGTCCGAGACCCAGTACTTC,CASSLRRRTGSETQYF
TRBJ1-2,once,.,TRBV4-1,TGCGCCAGCAGCCAAGGGAAGGGGTTTAACTATGGCTACACCTTC,CASSQGKGFNYGYTF
TRBJ2-1,once,.,TRBV7-3,TGTGCCAGCAGCTTAACAAACAGAGGGGAAATGCAGTTCTTC,CASSLTNRGEMQFF
TRBJ2-7,few,.,TRBV19,TGTGCCAGTAGTCCCGGGGACTGGAGCTCCTACGAGCAGTACTTC,CASSPGDWSSYEQYF
TRBJ2-7,once,.,TRBV6-5,TGTGCCAGCAGTCCCAGCTACGAGCGGTTCTTC,CASSPSYERFF
TRBJ1-1,.,.,TRBV7-9,TGTGCCAGCAGCCGCGTCTCGAACACTGAAGCTTTCTTT,CASSRVSNTEAFF
TRBJ1-2,.,.,TRBV18,TGTGCCAGCTCACGGGACAACAGGGACTATGGCTACACCTTC,CASSRDNRDYGYTF
TRBJ1-4,.,.,TRBV4-1,TGCGCCAGCAGCCAACCGTATGAAAAACTGTTTTTT,CASSQPYEKLFF
TRBJ2-5,.,TRBD2,TRBV9,TGTGCCAGCACCCCCCAAGGCAGGGAGGGAGAGACCCAGTACTTC,CASTPQGREGETQYF
TRBJ2-1,.,TRBD2,TRBV7-9,TGTGCCAGCAGCTTGGGACTAGCGGGGGGGAGTCAGTTCTTC,CASSLGLAGGSQFF
TRBJ1-5,once,TRBD1,TRBV7-8,TGTGCCAGCAGTAGTAGAGCGGGACAGGGTTACCAGCCCCAGCATTTT,CASSSRAGQGYQPQHF
TRBJ1-2,.,TRBD1,TRBV6-5,TGTGCCAGCAGTTACCTTCCGGGACAGGGGGTTGGCTACACCTTC,CASSYLPGQGVGYTF
TRBJ2-7,.,.,TRBV19,TGTGCCAGTAGTACTTCACAGGAAATATACGAGCAGTACTTC,CASSTSQEIYEQYF
TRBJ2-5,.,TRBD2,TRBV29-1,TGCGGCGTCCGGGGGGGAGCGGGAGAGACCCAGTACTTC,CGVRGGAGETQYF
TRBJ2-3,.,TRBD1,TRBV28,TGTGCCAGCAGCACGACAGGGGGTTACACAGATACGCAGTATTTT,CASSTTGGYTDTQYF
TRBJ2-5,.,TRBD1,TRBV5-6,TGTGCCAGCAGCTTTCTTACAGGGGGCCAAGAGACCCAGTACTTC,CASSFLTGGQETQYF
TRBJ1-6,once,.,TRBV15,TGTGCCACCAGCAGGGGGACGGGTAATTCACCCCTCCACTTT,CATSRGTGNSPLHF
TRBJ2-7,.,TRBD2,TRBV29-1,TGCAGCGTTGAAGCCCTAGCGGGCTACGAGCAGTACTTC,CSVEALAGYEQYF
TRBJ2-7,.,.,TRBV2,TGTGCCACCGCCGGGATCCGTCCGGGCGAGCAGTACTTC,CATAGIRPGEQYF
TRBJ2-5,.,TRBD2,TRBV27,TGTGCCAGCAGGCCAAGCGGGAGGGCCGTGGAGACCCAGTACTTC,CASRPSGRAVETQYF
TRBJ2-2,.,.,TRBV27,TGTGCCAGCAGTCCTCTCTCTAGTTGGGGAAGCACCGGGGAGCTGTTTTTT,CASSPLSSWGSTGELFF
TRBJ2-3,.,.,TRBV11-2,TGTGCCAGCAGTACGGGAGTGAGAAAAGGCACAGATACGCAGTATTTT,CASSTGVRKGTDTQYF
TRBJ1-1,.,.,TRBV28,TGTGCCAGCAGGGCCGGGCAGGCGAACACTGAAGCTTTCTTT,CASRAGQANTEAFF
TRBJ2-7,.,.,TRBV18,TGTGCCAGCTCACCGCGGGGCAGTCGCGACGAGCAGTACTTC,CASSPRGSRDEQYF
TRBJ1-5,.,.,TRBV7-8,TGTGCCAGCAGCTTAGTCGGCCAGCCCCAGCATTTT,CASSLVGQPQHF
TRBJ1-5,.,.,TRBV28,TGTGCCAGCAGTTTACCATTTAGCAATCAGCCCCAGCATTTT,CASSLPFSNQPQHF